This T cell receptor (beta chain) was profiled in a study of regulatory T cells in long-lasting Graves disease. Study summary: Disease was considered persistent Graves' disease after over 5 years of antithyroid drugs (with positive TSH receptor antibodies).

This clonotype was recorded many times. What it binds is unknown. Time point denoted: persistent/refractory GD, antithyroid drugs over 5 years with positive TRAb. From RNA extracted from PBMCs, the TCR library was made. Graves' disease diagnosis was established per American Thyroid Association guidelines. TCR beta libraries were built with iRepertoire HTBI primers and Arm-PCR of CDR3 regions. TCRdb ran MiXCR on the multiplex PCR reads and lists one entry per CDR3 protein. Here the sample spans around 340,000 distinct CDR3 sequences, around a fifth being singletons. There are 14 residues in the CDR3. Germline CDR1 SNHLY, CDR2 FYNNEI. Deletions cut 3 bases from V and 4 bases from J, with 13 bases between. Whole-study results and caveats: TRBV28, TRBJ1-2 and TRBJ2-5 were favored in persistent disease. The study found persistent patients shared more public clonotypes (2,741) than new patients (around 870).

The sequenced sample was peripheral blood mononuclear cells (PBMCs), obtained when the disease was refractory, from a patient treated with antithyroid drugs. The clonotype originates from a female donor with Graves disease. This chain joins TRBV2 and TRBJ2-7, with D perhaps TRBD2 (6 bases). This chain's CDR3 is CASSDGLHYYEQYF. CDR3 sequence (DNA): TGTGCCAGCAGTGACGGACTACACTATTACGAGCAGTACTTC.